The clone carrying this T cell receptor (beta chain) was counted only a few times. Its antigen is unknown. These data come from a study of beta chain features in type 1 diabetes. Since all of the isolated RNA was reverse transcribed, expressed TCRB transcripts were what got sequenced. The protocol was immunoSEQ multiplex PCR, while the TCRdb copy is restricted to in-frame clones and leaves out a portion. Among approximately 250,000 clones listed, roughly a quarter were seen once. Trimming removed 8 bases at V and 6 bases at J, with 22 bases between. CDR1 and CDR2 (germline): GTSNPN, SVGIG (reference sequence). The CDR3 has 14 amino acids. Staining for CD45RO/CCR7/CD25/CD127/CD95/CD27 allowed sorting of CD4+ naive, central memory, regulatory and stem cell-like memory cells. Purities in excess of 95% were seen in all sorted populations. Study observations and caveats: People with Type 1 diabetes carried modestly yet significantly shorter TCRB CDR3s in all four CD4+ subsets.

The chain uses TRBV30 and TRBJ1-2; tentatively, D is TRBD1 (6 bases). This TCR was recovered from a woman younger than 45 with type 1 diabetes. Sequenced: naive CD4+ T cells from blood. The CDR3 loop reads CAREFPLRGNGYTF. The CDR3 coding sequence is TGTGCCCGCGAATTCCCCCTCAGGGGAAATGGCTACACCTTC.